This T cell receptor (beta chain) derives from a study of cytomegalovirus exposure and HLA in healthy donors. Study-wide results and caveats: In a later analysis, most CMV-associated TCR beta chains appeared HLA-restricted. TCR beta chains numbering more than 150 were designated cytomegalovirus-associated.

PCR used 60 Vbeta primers and 13 Jbeta primers. This table comes from immunoSEQ multiplex PCR, and its TCRdb copy is limited to in-frame clones, with some not included. Here the sample table reports some 180,000 clones. At sampling all donors were nominally healthy, likely with unrecorded immune exposures. Points on this clone: Antigen specificity is unknown.

Trimming cost V 3 bases and J 5 bases, with 13 bases left between them. The CDR3 sequence is 14 residues long. CDR1 and CDR2 (germline): MGHRA, YSYEKL. This clonotype originated in a man aged 30-40 years in good health and CMV-seronegative. Input material: PBMCs. The chain carries TRBV4-1 and TRBJ2-5; D gene uncertain. This CDR3 reads CASSQALNTETQYF. As DNA, the CDR3 is TGCGCCAGCAGCCAGGCCCTCAATACGGAGACCCAGTACTTC.